The clone carrying this T cell receptor beta chain appeared a few times. Its specificity is unknown. With a J-beta primer mix and a sample-barcoded 5' primer, a second PCR ran about 7 to 12 cycles. TCRdb itself ran the 5' RACE reads through MiXCR, one entry per CDR3 protein. The table lists hundreds of thousands of distinct CDR3 sequences, roughly 53% of them singletons. The sample is drawn from a study of blood T cells in healthy people across ages. The CDR3 is made up of 16 amino acids. V lost 4 bases, J lost 0 bases, and 5 bases stayed unmatched. Germline CDR1 is KGHDR and CDR2 is SFDVKD. General study findings and limits: A strong correlation was found between TCR beta diversity and the percentage of naive T cells.

What was sequenced was blood. The source is a man older than 75 in good health. The V call is TRBV24-1, the J call TRBJ2-1, with 7 bases that match TRBD1. The CDR3 is CATSDAQGSSYNEQFF. The CDR3 DNA sequence: TGTGCCACCAGTGACGCACAGGGGAGCTCCTACAATGAGCAGTTCTTC.